This TCR beta chain comes out of a study of CD8 T cells in Susac syndrome. Germline V gene lookup returns CDR1 SGHRS and CDR2 YFSETQ. This CDR3 has 16 residues. After removal of 4 bases from V and 9 bases from J, the junction contained 12 bases not matched to a gene. CD8+ and CD4+ T cells from blood underwent TCR beta sequencing, which was carried out in a high-throughput format. The patients serving as multiple sclerosis controls were treatment-naive. They had stable or active relapsing-remitting disease and fulfilled revised McDonald criteria. The RNA input was about 0.45 to 1 ug, and it was reverse transcribed with random hexamers. The CDR3 of TCR beta was amplified by immunoSEQ multiplex PCR across 54 Vbeta and 13 Jbeta. TCRdb fed the immunoSEQ multiplex PCR reads into MiXCR, producing one record per CDR3 protein. Of roughly 200,000 distinct CDR3 sequences listed, 95% are singletons.

Material for sequencing was CD8+ T cells from PBMCs. The chain has TRBV5-1 and TRBJ2-1; TRBD2 agrees at 11 bases. The sequence came from a human donor with multiple sclerosis. The CDR3 here is CASSTSGSLGWIEQFF. CDR3 coding DNA: TGCGCCAGCAGCACTAGCGGGAGTTTAGGCTGGATTGAGCAGTTCTTC.